The 6 T cell receptor beta chains below come from one sample, sequenced in a study of graft-versus-host responses after intestinal transplantation. Method: immunoSEQ multiplex PCR; TCRdb's copy keeps in-frame clones and lacks some. The sample holds more than 60,000 clones, roughly 87% seen once. These receptors' antigens are unknown. Sample: unstimulated CD8+ T cells sorted from spleen or lymph node cells, taken before intestinal transplant. Every receptor here comes from a human donor who received an intestinal transplant.

The gene calls are TRBV29-1 and TRBJ2-6; 10 bases map to TRBD1. CDR1 is SQVTM and CDR2 is ANQGSEA in the germline V gene. There are 20 residues in the CDR3. After removal of 0 bases from V and 2 bases from J, the junction contained 13 bases not matched to a gene. The CDR3 loop reads CSVEDLDPGQGFTGANVLTF. DNA of the CDR3: TGCAGCGTTGAAGATCTAGACCCGGGACAGGGGTTTACTGGGGCCAACGTCCTGACTTTC. The whole variable domain, filled in from reference TRBV29-1 and TRBJ2-6, reads SAVISQKPSRDICQRGTSLTIQCQVDSQVTMMFWYRQQPGQSLTLIATANQGSEATYESGFVIDKFPISRPNLTFSTLTVSNMSPEDSSIYLCSVEDLDPGQGFTGANVLTFGAGSRLTVL.

This rearrangement joins TRBV11-2 to TRBJ2-3; 10 bases are shared with TRBD2. The V segment lost 1 base and the J segment 5 bases; nucleotides outside the gene matches: 6. The CDR3 has 16 amino acids. Germline assignment: CDR1 SGHAT and CDR2 FQNNGV. The CDR3 DNA reads as TGTGCCAGCAGCTTAGGAGCGGGGGGGCCGGGAGATACGCAGTATTTT. This codes for CASSLGAGGPGDTQYF.

This chain uses TRBV4-2 with TRBJ1-2, with 9 bases identical to TRBD1. Germline loops: CDR1 LGHNA, CDR2 YNFKEQ. Trimming took 2 bases from V and 6 from J; bases not matched to a gene: 7. This CDR3 contains 15 residues. CDR3 nucleotide sequence: TGTGCCAGCAGCCAATCAACAGGGGGCGGGGATGGCTACACCTTC. Its protein is CASSQSTGGGDGYTF.

J is TRBJ2-5 and V is TRBV12-5, with 8 bases aligning to TRBD1. Germline loops: CDR1 LGHNT, CDR2 FRNRAP. J gave up 3 bases and V 5 bases, and 8 bases lay outside the gene matches. CDR3 size: 15 residues. The CDR3 region has the DNA TGTGCTAGTGGTCCCGGACAGGGTTGGGAAGAGACCCAGTACTTC. Protein sequence: CASGPGQGWEETQYF.

The chain links TRBV11-2 to TRBJ2-2; a weak D match, TRBD1 (6 bases). This CDR3 region has 12 residues. Germline CDR1 is SGHAT and CDR2 is FQNNGV. The germline V and J ends were trimmed by 11 bases and 4 bases, with 11 bases remaining between them. CDR3 sequence: CADTGLTGELFF. CDR3 nucleotides: TGTGCCGACACAGGGCTCACCGGGGAGCTGTTTTTT.

The V and J genes are TRBV5-6 and TRBJ2-3; TRBD2 matches 8 bases. The CDR3 covers 13 residues. The J segment lost 5 bases and the V segment lost 5 bases, leaving 4 bases of the junction unmatched. Germline CDR1 is SGHDT and CDR2 is YYEEEE. The CDR3 DNA follows: TGTGCCAGCAGGGCGGGGGGCTTAGATACGCAGTATTTT. Residues: CASRAGGLDTQYF. Using reference TRBV5-6 and TRBJ2-3 for the parts outside the CDR3, the full variable domain is DAGVTQSPTHLIKTRGQQVTLRCSPKSGHDTVSWYQQALGQGPQFIFQYYEEEERQRGNFPDRFSGHQFPNYSSELNVNALLLGDSALYLCASRAGGLDTQYFGPGTRLTVL.